This entry features one TCR beta chain sequence. The sample originates from a study of blood T cell repertoires in COVID-19. For the study at large: Whether acute or convalescent, the COVID-19 samples came from the United States, Italy and Spain. T cells, B-cell-depleted T cells, or PBMCs provided the cDNA or gDNA that served as material.

Authors' processing steps: Reference gene primers were amplified, and this amplification served to estimate nucleated cell counts. TCRdb's table, derived via immunoSEQ multiplex PCR, lists solely in-frame clones and lacks some. That table is the source of V, J and clone size, and D and trimming were worked out from the DNA. The sample includes roughly 90,000 clones, roughly 84% seen only once; the top ten take around 11%. Losses at the gene ends were 4 bases for V and 3 bases for J; bases not matched to a gene: 6. Germline values: CDR1 LGHDT, CDR2 YNNKEL (reference sequence). The CDR3 sequence is 15 residues long.

Sequencing was done on a sample of peripheral blood. This clonotype was sampled from a human donor in a cohort sampled during active COVID-19. The gene calls are TRBV3-1 (or the pseudogene TRBV3-2) and TRBJ2-3; 8 bases align to TRBD2. DNA of the CDR3: TGTGCCAGCAGCCGCGCTAGCGGGCGTACAGATACGCAGTATTTT. This translates into CASSRASGRTDTQYF.